This TCR beta chain was profiled in a study of technical replicates of blood from several donors. Sequenced by immunoSEQ multiplex PCR; TCRdb stores in-frame clones only, minus some. The data show 70,000 to 75,000 clones, 85% to 95% seen once. The CDR3 consists of 13 residues. V lost 4 bases and J 4 bases, leaving 10 bases between the germline ends. The V gene's germline CDR1 is SGHDN and CDR2 FVKESK. The clonotype was recovered from a human donor in good health. The chain is built from TRBV14 and TRBJ1-2, with D maybe TRBD1 (5 bases). The specimen sequenced was T cells isolated from PBMCs. This CDR3 is CASSRDSFYGYTF. CDR3 DNA: TGTGCCAGCAGCCGCGACAGTTTCTATGGCTACACCTTC.